This T cell receptor beta chain is from a study of cytomegalovirus exposure and HLA in healthy donors. Study context: Of around 410 genotyped donors, roughly 81% grouped in the Caucasian-associated ancestry cluster. Points from the study as a whole: Immune exposure information comprised only CMV serostatus. Per a prior analysis, the majority of TCR beta V segments were productive roughly 87% or roughly 30% of the time.

Per the germline V gene, CDR1 is MNHEY and CDR2 is SVGAGI. Trimming at V came to 2 bases and at J to 1 base, leaving 6 bases not matched to a gene. This CDR3 contains 16 residues. This clone was seen a single time. Its antigen is unidentified. The PCR contained 60 Vbeta and 13 Jbeta primers. Method: immunoSEQ multiplex PCR; TCRdb's copy keeps in-frame clones and lacks some. The data show 150,000 to 200,000 clones, just over 70% seen once. The genes are TRBV6-5 and TRBJ2-5; 8 bases agree with TRBD2. The sequenced sample consisted of PBMCs. The receptor was isolated from a man between 18 and 35 years old in good health and CMV-seropositive. Here the CDR3 reads CASSYGLAGFQETQYF. CDR3 sequence (DNA): TGTGCCAGCAGTTACGGGTTAGCGGGATTCCAAGAGACCCAGTACTTC.